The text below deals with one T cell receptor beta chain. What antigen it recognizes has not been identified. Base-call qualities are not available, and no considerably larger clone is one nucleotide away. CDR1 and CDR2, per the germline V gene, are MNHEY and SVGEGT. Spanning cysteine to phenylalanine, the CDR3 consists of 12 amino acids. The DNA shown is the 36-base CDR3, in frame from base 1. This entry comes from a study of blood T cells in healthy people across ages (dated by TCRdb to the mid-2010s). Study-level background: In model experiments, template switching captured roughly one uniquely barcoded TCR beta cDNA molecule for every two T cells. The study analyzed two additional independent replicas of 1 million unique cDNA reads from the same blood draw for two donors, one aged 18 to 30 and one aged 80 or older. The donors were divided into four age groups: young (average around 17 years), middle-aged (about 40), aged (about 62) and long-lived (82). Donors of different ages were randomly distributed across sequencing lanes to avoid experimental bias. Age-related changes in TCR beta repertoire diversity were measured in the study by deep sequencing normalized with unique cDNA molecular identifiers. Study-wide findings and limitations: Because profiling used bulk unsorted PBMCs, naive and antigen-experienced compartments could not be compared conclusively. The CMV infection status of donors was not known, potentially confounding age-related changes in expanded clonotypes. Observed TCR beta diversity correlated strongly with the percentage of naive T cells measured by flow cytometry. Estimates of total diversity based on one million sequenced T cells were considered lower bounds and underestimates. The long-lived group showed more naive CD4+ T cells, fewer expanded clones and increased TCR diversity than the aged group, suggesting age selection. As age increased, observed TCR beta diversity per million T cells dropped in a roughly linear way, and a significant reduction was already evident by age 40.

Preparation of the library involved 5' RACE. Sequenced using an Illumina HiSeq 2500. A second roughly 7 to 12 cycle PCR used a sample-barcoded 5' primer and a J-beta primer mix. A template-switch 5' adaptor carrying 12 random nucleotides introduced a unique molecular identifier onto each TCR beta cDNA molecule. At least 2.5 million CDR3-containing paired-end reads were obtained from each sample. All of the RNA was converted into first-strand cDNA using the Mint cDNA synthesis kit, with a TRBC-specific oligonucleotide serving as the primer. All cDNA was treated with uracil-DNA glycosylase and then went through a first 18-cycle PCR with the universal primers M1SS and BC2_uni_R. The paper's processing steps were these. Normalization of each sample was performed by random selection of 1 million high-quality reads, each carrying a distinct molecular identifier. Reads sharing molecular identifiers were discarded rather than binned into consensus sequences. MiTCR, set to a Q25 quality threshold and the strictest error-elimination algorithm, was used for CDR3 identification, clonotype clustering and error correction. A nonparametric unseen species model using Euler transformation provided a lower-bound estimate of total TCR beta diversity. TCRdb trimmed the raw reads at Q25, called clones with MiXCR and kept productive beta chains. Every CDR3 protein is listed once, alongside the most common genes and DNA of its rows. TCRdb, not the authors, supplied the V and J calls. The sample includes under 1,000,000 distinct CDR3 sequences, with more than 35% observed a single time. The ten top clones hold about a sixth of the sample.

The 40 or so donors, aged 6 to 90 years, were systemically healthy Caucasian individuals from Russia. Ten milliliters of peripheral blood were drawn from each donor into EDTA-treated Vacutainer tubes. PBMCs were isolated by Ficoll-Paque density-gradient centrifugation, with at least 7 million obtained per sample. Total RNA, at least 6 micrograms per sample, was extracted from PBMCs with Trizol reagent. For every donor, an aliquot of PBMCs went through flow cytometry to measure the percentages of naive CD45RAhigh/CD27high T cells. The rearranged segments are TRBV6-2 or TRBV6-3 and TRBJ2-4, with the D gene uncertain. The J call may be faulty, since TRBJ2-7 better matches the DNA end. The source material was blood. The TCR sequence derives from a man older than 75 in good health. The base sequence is TGTGCCAGCAGTTTCCGCTACTACGAGCAGTACTTC. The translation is CASSFRYYEQYF.